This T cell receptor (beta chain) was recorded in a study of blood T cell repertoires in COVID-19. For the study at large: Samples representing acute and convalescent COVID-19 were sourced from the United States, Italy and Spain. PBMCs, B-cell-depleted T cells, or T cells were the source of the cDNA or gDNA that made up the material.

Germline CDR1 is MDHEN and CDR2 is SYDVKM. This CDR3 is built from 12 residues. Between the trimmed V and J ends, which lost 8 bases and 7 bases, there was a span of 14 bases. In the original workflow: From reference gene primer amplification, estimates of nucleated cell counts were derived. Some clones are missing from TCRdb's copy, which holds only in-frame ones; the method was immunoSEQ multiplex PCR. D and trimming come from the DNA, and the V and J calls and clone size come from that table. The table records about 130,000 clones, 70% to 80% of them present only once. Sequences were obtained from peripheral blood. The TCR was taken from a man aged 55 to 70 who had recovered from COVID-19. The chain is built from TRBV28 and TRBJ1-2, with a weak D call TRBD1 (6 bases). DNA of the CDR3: TGTGCCAGCTTCCTACAGGGTTCTGGCTACACCTTC. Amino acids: CASFLQGSGYTF.